These T cell receptor beta chains were read from a single sample in a study of CD8+CD57+ T cells in acquired aplastic anemia. TCRdb passed the reads through MiXCR, listing each CDR3 protein once. Found here are 270,000 or so distinct CDR3 sequences, about 80% of them singletons; the top ten hold over 35%. Sequencing was done on a sample of sorted CD4+, CD8+, or CD8+CD57+ T cells (not recorded which) from PBMCs. All receptors come from a human donor with aplastic anemia. The CDR3 runs from the conserved cysteine through the conserved F or W. A D gene is named only where the DNA matches it firmly. Where a row states a size, it is once, few, many or the class of an expanded clone; other rows omit it.

- | TRBJ1-5 | TRBV16 | few | CASSGQTNSNQPQHF | TGTGCCAGCAGCGGACAGACAAATAGCAATCAGCCCCAGCATTTT
TRBD2 | TRBJ2-6 | TRBV7-2 | - | CASTPGRVPCGTNVLTF | TGTGCCAGCACCCCGGGGAGGGTCCCCTGTGGGACTAACGTCCTGACTTTC
- | TRBJ1-6 | TRBV9 | - | CASTEGSESYNSPLHF | TGTGCCAGCACCGAAGGTAGCGAATCCTATAATTCACCCCTCCACTTT
- | TRBJ1-1 | TRBV7-2 | - | CASSFQSGGATDTF | TGTGCCAGCAGCTTCCAAAGCGGGGGGGCCACAGATACCTTT
TRBD1 | TRBJ2-7 | TRBV4-2 | once | CASSPRTGDYEQYF | TGTGCCAGCAGCCCCCGGACAGGGGACTACGAGCAGTACTTC
TRBD1 | TRBJ1-1 | TRBV20-1 | few | CSARQGDTEDTEAFF | TGCAGTGCTAGACAGGGGGACACTGAAGACACTGAAGCTTTCTTT
- | TRBJ2-3 | TRBV20-1 | - | CSASGGKTTDTQYF | TGCAGTGCTAGCGGGGGCAAAACCACAGATACGCAGTATTTT
- | TRBJ1-1 | TRBV7-4 | - | CASSVVVTRSTSGFF | TGTGCCAGCAGTGTAGTGGTTACGAGGAGTACGTCGGGTTTCTTT
- | TRBJ1-1 | TRBV6-4 | - | CASSFEVLGVYQAFF | TGTGCCAGCAGCTTTGAGGTCTTGGGCGTTTATCAAGCTTTCTTT
- | TRBJ2-3 | TRBV7-9 | - | CASSPERGRTDTQYF | TGTGCCAGCAGCCCCGAAAGAGGCCGGACGGATACGCAGTATTTT
- | TRBJ2-3 | TRBV7-9 | once | CASSQGPRAYEQF | TGCGCCAGCAGCCAAGGTCCAAGGGCCTACGAGCAGTTT
- | TRBJ1-1 | TRBV6-1 | - | CASSESGKKAEAFF | TGTGCCAGTAGTGAATCGGGCAAGAAGGCGGAAGCTTTCTTT
- | TRBJ2-2 | TRBV7-8 | - | CASSLVPGPLFF | TGTGCCAGCAGCTTAGTGCCCGGGCCGCTGTTTTTT
- | TRBJ2-2 | TRBV11-2 | - | CASAGTGFPLFF | TGTGCCAGCGCCGGGACTGGCTTCCCGCTGTTTTTT
TRBD2 | TRBJ2-3 | TRBV7-9 | - | CASSHPMTSGTDEF | TGTGCCAGCAGCCATCCTATGACTAGCGGGACGGATGAGTTT
- | TRBJ1-5 | TRBV13 | - | CASSSAYSNQPQHF | TGTGCCAGCAGCTCAGCTTATAGCAATCAGCCCCAGCATTTT
TRBD1 | TRBJ1-2 | TRBV19 | few | CASSPDRANGYTF | TGTGCCAGTAGTCCGGACAGGGCTAATGGCTACACCTTC
- | TRBJ2-2 | TRBV4-3 | many | CASSSHKLRAGMNTGELFF | TGCGCCAGCAGCTCCCACAAACTGAGGGCGGGAATGAACACCGGGGAGCTGTTTTTT
- | TRBJ1-2 | TRBV7-8 | once | CASSLRGAEQYVGYTF | -
- | TRBJ1-1 | TRBV7-9 | - | CASSLNRVMNTEAFF | TGTGCCAGCAGCTTAAACAGGGTCATGAACACTGAAGCTTTCTTT
TRBD2 | TRBJ2-6 | TRBV4-3 | - | CASSQVGGVGANVLTF | TGCGCCAGCAGCCAAGTGGGGGGGGTCGGGGCCAACGTCCTGACTTTC
TRBD1 | TRBJ1-4 | TRBV10-3 | - | CAIKPGQGDEKLFF | TGTGCCATCAAGCCGGGACAGGGAGACGAAAAACTGTTTTTT
TRBD1 | TRBJ1-6 | TRBV5-4 | - | CASSFEDRAHSPLHF | TGTGCCAGCAGCTTTGAAGACAGGGCGCATTCACCCCTCCACTTT
- | TRBJ1-1 | TRBV4-1 | few | CASSRYSGVGTEAFF | TGCGCCAGCAGCCGATACTCAGGGGTCGGGACTGAAGCTTTCTTT
TRBD1 | TRBJ2-1 | TRBV25-1 | - | CASSEWTGDKDEQFF | TGTGCCAGCAGTGAATGGACAGGGGATAAGGATGAGCAGTTCTTC
- | TRBJ1-4 | TRBV20-1 | - | CSARDLRTADEKLFF | TGCAGTGCTAGAGACCTACGGACAGCAGATGAAAAACTGTTTTTT
- | TRBJ1-1 | TRBV2 | - | CASGGVGGATTEAFF | TGTGCCAGCGGGGGCGTGGGGGGGGCGACGACTGAAGCTTTCTTT
TRBD2 | TRBJ2-5 | TRBV7-3 | - | CASSLTGGREETQYF | TGTGCCAGCAGCTTAACGGGAGGGAGGGAAGAGACCCAGTACTTC
TRBD1 | TRBJ1-2 | TRBV24-1 | - | CATSDATMGQVFGYTF | TGTGCCACCAGTGATGCAACTATGGGACAGGTTTTCGGTTACACCTTC
- | TRBJ2-7 | TRBV7-3 | few | CASSLTPGHYEQYF | TGTGCCAGCAGCTTAACGCCGGGACACTACGAGCAGTACTTC
- | TRBJ1-5 | TRBV15 | once | CASSKGYSKQPQHF | TGTGCCAGCAGTAAAGGCTATAGCAAACAGCCCCAGCATTTT
- | TRBJ2-5 | TRBV7-9 | - | CAGSGGSEKETQDF | TGTGCCGGCAGCGGAGGCAGCGAGAAAGAGACCCAGGACTTC
- | TRBJ2-2 | TRBV11-2 | - | CASSFGGGPNTGELFF | TGTGCCAGCAGCTTCGGCGGGGGCCCGAACACCGGGGAGCTGTTTTTT
- | TRBJ2-2 | TRBV20-1 | - | CSARDSYSRGELFF | TGCAGTGCTAGAGATTCCTATTCGCGGGGGGAGCTGTTTTTT
TRBD1 | TRBJ2-7 | TRBV7-2 | - | CASRASRQGHYAQYF | TGTGCCAGCAGGGCATCCCGACAGGGACATTACGCGCAGTACTTC
TRBD1 | TRBJ2-1 | TRBV7-8 | once | CASSQGAYEQYDGQFF | TGTGCCAGCAGCCAGGGGGCCTACGAGCAGTACGACGGGCAGTTCTTC
- | TRBJ1-1 | TRBV29-1 | - | CSVSGRGTEAFF | TGCAGCGTATCAGGGCGGGGAACTGAAGCTTTCTTT
- | TRBJ2-5 | TRBV7-6 | - | CASSRGRVHDSQYF | TGTGCCAGCAGCAGAGGCAGGGTGCACGATAGCCAGTACTTC
- | TRBJ2-3 | TRBV24-1 | - | CASWAGGTGALYF | -
- | TRBJ1-6 | TRBV19 | - | CASSLGGGERQPQHF | TGTGCCAGCAGCTTGGGCGGCGGCGAGCGACAGCCCCAGCACTTT
- | TRBJ1-2 | TRBV7-9 | once | CASSFGRGGRGDEYTF | TGTGCCAGCAGCTTTGGGAGAGGCGGGCGCGGAGATGAGTACACCTTC
TRBD2 | TRBJ2-3 | TRBV19 | few | CASSIAGGSYNEQF | TGTGCCAGTAGTATAGCGGGGGGATCCTACAATGAGCAGTTT
- | TRBJ2-2 | TRBV24-1 | hyperexpanded | CATLAGDTGELFF | TGTGCCACCTTGGCAGGGGACACCGGGGAGCTGTTTTTT
- | TRBJ1-2 | TRBV9 | - | CASGAPGSIQYFGYTF | -
TRBD1 | TRBJ2-7 | TRBV9 | - | CASSRTWDSSYEQYF | TGTGCCAGCAGCCGTACCTGGGACAGCTCCTACGAGCAGTACTTC
TRBD2 | TRBJ2-2 | TRBV15 | - | CATKPEGLRNTRELFF | TGTGCCACTAAACCAGAGGGACTACGAAACACCCGGGAGCTGTTTTTT
- | TRBJ1-2 | TRBV9 | - | CASGQAGNIQYFF | TGTGCCAGCGGACAAGCCGGGAACATTCAGTACTTCTTC
TRBD1 | TRBJ1-2 | TRBV24-1 | - | CATSAPGTGKGSYGYTF | TGTGCCACCAGCGCCCCCGGGACAGGGAAAGGAAGCTATGGCTACACCTTC
TRBD1 | TRBJ1-2 | TRBV4-1 | - | CASSQDGTGVRANYGYTF | TGCGCCAGCAGCCAAGATGGGACAGGGGTTCGGGCTAACTATGGCTACACCTTC
TRBD1 | TRBJ1-2 | TRBV13 | many | CASSPTGGADYGYTF | TGTGCCAGCAGTCCGACAGGGGGCGCCGACTATGGCTACACCTTC
- | TRBJ2-3 | TRBV7-9 | - | CASSVEGHTEYF | TGTGCCAGCAGCGTAGAGGGACATACGGAGTATTTT
- | TRBJ1-5 | TRBV2 | - | CASSLDAAVRGQPQHF | TGTGCCAGCAGCTTAGATGCGGCGGTAAGGGGCCAGCCCCAGCATTTT
- | TRBJ2-1 | TRBV2 | - | CASTYGNEQFF | TGTGCCAGCACTTATGGGAATGAGCAGTTCTTC